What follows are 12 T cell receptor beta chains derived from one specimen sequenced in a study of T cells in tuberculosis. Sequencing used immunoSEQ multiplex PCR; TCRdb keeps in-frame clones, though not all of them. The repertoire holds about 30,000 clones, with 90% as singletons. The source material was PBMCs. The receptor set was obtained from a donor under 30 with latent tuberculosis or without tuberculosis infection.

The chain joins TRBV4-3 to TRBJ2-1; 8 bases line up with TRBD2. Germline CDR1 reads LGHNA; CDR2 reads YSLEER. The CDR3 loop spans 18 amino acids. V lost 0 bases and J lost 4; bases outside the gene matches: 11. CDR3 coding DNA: TGCGCCAGCAGCCAAGATTTGTACGGCGGGGGGTCATACAATGAGCAGTTCTTC. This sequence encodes CASSQDLYGGGSYNEQFF.

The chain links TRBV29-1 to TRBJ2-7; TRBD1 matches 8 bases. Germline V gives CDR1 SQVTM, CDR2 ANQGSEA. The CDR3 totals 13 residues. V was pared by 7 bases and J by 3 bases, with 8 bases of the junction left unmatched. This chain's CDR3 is CSAQDRAHYEQYF. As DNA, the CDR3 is TGCAGCGCCCAGGACAGGGCCCACTACGAGCAGTACTTC.

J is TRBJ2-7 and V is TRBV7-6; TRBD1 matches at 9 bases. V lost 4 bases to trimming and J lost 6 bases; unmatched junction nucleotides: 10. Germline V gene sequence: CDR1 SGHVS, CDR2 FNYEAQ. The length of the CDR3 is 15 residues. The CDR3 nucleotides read TGTGCCAGCAGCTCAGGGGGACAGGGCAGTACCGAGCAGTACTTC. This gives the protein CASSSGGQGSTEQYF.

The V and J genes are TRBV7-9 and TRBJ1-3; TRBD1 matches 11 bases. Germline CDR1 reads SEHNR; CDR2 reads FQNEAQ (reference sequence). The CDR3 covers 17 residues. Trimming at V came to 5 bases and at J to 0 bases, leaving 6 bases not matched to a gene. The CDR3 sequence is CASSPGDRGVSGNTIYF. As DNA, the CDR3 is TGTGCCAGCAGCCCCGGGGACAGGGGGGTCTCTGGAAACACCATATATTTT.

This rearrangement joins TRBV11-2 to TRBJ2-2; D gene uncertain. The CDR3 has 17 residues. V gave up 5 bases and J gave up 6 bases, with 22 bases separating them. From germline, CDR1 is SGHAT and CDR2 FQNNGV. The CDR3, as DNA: TGTGCCAGCAGCCTACCACTCCGGGTTACCCGCCCCGGGGAGCTGTTTTTT. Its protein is CASSLPLRVTRPGELFF.

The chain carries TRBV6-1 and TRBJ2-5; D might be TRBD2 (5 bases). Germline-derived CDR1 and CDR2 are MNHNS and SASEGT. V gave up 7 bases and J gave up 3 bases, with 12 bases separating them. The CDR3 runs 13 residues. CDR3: CASTGKTKETQYF. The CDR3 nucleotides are TGTGCCAGCACGGGAAAGACCAAAGAGACCCAGTACTTC.

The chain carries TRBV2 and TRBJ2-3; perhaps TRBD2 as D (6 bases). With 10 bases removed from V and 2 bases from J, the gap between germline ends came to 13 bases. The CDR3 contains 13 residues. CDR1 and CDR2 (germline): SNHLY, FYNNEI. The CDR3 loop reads CATQGGPTDTQYF. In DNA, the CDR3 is TGTGCCACCCAAGGAGGGCCCACAGATACGCAGTATTTT.

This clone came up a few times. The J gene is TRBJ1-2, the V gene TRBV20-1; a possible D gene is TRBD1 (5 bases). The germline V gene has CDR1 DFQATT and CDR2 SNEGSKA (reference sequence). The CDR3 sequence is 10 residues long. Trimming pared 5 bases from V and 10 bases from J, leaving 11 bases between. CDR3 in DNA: TGCAGTGCTTTTACAGGCGACTACACCTTC. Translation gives CSAFTGDYTF.

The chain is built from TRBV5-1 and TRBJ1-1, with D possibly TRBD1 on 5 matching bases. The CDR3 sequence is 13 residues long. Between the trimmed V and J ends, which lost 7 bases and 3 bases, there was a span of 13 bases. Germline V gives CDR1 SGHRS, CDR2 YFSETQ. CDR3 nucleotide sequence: TGCGCCAGCCGTACGTGGGGGGACACTGAAGCTTTCTTT. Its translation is CASRTWGDTEAFF.

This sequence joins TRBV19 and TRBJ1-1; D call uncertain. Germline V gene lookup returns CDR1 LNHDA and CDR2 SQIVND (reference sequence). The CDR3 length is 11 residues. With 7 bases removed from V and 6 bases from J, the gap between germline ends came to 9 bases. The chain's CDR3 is CASISVSEAFF. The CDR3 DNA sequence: TGTGCCAGTATTTCGGTTTCTGAAGCTTTCTTT.

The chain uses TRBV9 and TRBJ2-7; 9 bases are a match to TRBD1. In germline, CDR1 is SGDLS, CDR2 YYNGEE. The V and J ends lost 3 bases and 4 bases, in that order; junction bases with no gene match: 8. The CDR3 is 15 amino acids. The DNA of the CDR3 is TGTGCCAGCAGCGCGGAGACAGGGGGTCATTACGAGCAGTACTTC. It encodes CASSAETGGHYEQYF.

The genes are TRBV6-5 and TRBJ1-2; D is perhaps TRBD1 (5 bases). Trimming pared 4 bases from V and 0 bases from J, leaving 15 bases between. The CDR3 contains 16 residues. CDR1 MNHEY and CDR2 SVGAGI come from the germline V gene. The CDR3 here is CASSLSPGRANYGYTF. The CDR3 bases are TGTGCCAGCAGTTTATCCCCGGGCAGGGCTAACTATGGCTACACCTTC.